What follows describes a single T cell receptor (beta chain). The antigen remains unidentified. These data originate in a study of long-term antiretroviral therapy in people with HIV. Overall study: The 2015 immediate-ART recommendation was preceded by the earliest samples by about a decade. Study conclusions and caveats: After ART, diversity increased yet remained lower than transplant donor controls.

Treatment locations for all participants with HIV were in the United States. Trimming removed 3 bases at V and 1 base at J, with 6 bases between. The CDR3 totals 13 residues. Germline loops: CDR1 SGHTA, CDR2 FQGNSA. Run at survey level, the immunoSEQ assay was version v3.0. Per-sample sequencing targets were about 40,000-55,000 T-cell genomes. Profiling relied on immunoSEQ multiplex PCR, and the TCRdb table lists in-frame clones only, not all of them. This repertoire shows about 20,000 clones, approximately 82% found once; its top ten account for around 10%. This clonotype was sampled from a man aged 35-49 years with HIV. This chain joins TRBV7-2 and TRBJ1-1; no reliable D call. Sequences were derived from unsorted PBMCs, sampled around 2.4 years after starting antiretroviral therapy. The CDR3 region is CASSFLKNTEAFF. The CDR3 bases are TGTGCCAGCAGCTTCCTGAAGAACACTGAAGCTTTCTTT. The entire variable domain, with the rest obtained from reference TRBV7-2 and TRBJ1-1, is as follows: GAGVSQSPSNKVTEKGKDVELRCDPISGHTALYWYRQSLGQGLEFLIYFQGNSAPDKSGLPSDRFSAERTGGSVSTLTIQRTQQEDSAVYLCASSFLKNTEAFFGQGTRLTVV.